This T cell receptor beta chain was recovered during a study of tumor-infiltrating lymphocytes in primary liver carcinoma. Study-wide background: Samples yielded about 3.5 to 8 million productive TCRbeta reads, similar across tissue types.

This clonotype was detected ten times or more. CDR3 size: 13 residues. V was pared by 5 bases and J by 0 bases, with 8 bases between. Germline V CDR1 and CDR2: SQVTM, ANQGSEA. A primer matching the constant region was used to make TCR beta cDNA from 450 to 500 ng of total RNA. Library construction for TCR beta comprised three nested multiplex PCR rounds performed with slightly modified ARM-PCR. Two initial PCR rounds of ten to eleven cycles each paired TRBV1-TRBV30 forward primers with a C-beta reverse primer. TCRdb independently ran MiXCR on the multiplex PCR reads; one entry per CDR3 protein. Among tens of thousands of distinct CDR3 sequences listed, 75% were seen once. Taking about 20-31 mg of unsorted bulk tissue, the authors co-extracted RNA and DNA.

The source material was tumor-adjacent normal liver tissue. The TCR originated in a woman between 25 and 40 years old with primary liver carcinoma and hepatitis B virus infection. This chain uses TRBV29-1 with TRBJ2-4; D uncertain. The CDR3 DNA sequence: TGCAGCGTTAATCTAGGAGCCAAAAACATTCAGTACTTC. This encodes CSVNLGAKNIQYF.